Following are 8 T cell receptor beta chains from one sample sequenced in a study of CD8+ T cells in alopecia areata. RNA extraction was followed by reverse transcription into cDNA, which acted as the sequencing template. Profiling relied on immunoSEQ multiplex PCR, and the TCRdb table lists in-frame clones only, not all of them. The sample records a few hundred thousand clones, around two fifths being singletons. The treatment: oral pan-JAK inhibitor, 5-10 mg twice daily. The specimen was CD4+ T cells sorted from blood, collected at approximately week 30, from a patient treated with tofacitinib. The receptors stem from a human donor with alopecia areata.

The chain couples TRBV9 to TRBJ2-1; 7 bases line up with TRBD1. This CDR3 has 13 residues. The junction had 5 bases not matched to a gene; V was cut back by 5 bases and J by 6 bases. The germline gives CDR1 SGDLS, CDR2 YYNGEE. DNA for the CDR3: TGTGCCAGCAGACCACAGGGGACCAATGAGCAGTTCTTC. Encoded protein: CASRPQGTNEQFF.

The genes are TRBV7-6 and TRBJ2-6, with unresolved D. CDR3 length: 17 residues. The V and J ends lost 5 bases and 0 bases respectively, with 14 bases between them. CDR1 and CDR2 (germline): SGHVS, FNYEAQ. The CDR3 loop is CASSQRAGGSGANVLTF. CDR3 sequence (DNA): TGTGCCAGCAGCCAAAGGGCAGGCGGCTCTGGGGCCAACGTCCTGACTTTC.

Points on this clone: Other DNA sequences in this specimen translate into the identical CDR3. The CDR3: CASSLAGEQYF. The CDR3 DNA reads as TGCGCCAGCAGCTTGGCGGGGGAGCAGTACTTC. The chain couples TRBV5-1 to TRBJ2-7, with a tentative D call TRBD2 (5 bases). The CDR3 has 11 amino acids. V was clipped by 0 bases and J by 7 bases, with 5 bases between them. Germline V gene lookup returns CDR1 SGHRS and CDR2 YFSETQ.

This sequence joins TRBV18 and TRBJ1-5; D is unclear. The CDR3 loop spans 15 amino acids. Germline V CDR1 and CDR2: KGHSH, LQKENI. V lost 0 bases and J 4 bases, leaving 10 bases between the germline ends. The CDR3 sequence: CASSPPGGWNQPQHF. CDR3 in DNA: TGTGCCAGCTCACCACCGGGAGGGTGGAATCAGCCCCAGCATTTT. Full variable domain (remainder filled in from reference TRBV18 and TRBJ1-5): NAGVMQNPRHLVRRRGQEARLRCSPMKGHSHVYWYRQLPEEGLKFMVYLQKENIIDESGMPKERFSAEFPKEGPSILRIQQVVRGDSAAYFCASSPPGGWNQPQHFGDGTRLSIL.

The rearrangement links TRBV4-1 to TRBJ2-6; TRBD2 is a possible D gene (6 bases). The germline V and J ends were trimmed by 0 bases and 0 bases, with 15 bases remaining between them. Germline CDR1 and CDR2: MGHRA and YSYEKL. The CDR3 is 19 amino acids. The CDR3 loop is CASSQDRGGSFSGANVLTF. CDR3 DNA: TGCGCCAGCAGCCAAGATCGTGGGGGGTCCTTCTCTGGGGCCAACGTCCTGACTTTC.

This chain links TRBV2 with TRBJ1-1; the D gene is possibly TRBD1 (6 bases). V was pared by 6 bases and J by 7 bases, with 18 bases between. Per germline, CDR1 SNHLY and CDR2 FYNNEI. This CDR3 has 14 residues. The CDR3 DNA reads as TGTGCCAGCAGGCTCGTCCCTATACAGGGTGAAGCTTTCTTT. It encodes CASRLVPIQGEAFF.

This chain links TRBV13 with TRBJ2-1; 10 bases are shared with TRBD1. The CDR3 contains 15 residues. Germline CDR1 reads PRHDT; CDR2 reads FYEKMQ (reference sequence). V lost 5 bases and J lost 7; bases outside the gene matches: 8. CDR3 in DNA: TGTGCCAGCAGCCGCCGGGACAGGGGCCGGAATGAGCAGTTCTTC. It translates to CASSRRDRGRNEQFF.

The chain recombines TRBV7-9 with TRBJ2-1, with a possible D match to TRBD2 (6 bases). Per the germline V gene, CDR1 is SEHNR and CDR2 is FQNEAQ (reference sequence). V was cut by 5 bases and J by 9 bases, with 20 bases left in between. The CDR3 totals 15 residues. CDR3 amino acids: CASSQRRAGYAEQFF. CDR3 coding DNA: TGTGCCAGCAGCCAGCGGCGGGCGGGGTACGCTGAGCAGTTCTTC.